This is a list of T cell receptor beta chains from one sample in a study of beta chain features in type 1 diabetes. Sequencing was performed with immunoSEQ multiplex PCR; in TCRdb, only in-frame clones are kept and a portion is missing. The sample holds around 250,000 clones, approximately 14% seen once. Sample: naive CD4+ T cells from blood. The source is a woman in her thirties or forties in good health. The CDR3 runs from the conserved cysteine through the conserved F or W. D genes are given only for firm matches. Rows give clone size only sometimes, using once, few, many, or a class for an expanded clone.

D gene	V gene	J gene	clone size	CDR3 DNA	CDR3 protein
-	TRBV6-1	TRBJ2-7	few	TGTGCCAGCAGTGAAGTGTGGGGGGTTTGGTACGAGCAGTACTTC	CASSEVWGVWYEQYF
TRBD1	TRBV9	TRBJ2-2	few	TGTGCCAGCAGCGTAGCATACAGGGGTATTTACACCGGGGAGCTGTTTTTT	CASSVAYRGIYTGELFF
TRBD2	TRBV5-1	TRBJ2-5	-	TGCGCCAGCAGCTCCGGACTAGCGGGGGGGGAAGAGACCCAGTACTTC	CASSSGLAGGEETQYF
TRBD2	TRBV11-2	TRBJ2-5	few	TGTGCCAGCAGCTTAGTCGTAGCGGGGGGGCCCGGTGAGACCCAGTACTTC	CASSLVVAGGPGETQYF
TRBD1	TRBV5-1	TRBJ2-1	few	TGCGCCAGCAGCTTCCCACCTTTTGACAGGGACAATGAGCAGTTCTTC	CASSFPPFDRDNEQFF
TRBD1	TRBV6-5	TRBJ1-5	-	TGTGCCAGCACCTCGGGACAGAGCAATCAGCCCCAGCATTTT	CASTSGQSNQPQHF
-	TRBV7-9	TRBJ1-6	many	TGTGCCAGCAGTAGACAGGTGGGGAATTCACCCCTCCACTTT	CASSRQVGNSPLHF
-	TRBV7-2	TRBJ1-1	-	TGTGCCAGCAGCTTGAGAGGCACTGAAGCTTTCTTT	CASSLRGTEAFF
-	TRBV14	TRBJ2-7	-	TGTGCCAGCAGCCGCCGACAGATCGTTACCTTTCACGAGCAGTACTTC	CASSRRQIVTFHEQYF
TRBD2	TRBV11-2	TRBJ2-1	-	TGTGCCAGCAGCTTAGCCACCGGCGGGAGGGGCACAAGAAATGAGCAGTTCTTC	CASSLATGGRGTRNEQFF
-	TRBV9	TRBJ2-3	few	TGTGCCAGCAGCCGGGGGTGGCGGGACTCCGAAGATACGCAGTATTTT	CASSRGWRDSEDTQYF
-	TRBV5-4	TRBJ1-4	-	TGTGCCAGCAGCTTGGGAGGTCGGAACGAAAAACTGTTTTTT	CASSLGGRNEKLFF
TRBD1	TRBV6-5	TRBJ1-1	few	TGTGCCAGCACCCCCTCCCGGGACAGGGGGTGGGAAGCTTTCTTT	CASTPSRDRGWEAFF
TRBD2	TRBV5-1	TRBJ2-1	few	TGCGCCAGCAGCTCAGCGGGGGGGCCATTATCCTACAATGAGCAGTTCTTC	CASSSAGGPLSYNEQFF
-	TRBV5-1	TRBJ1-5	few	TGCGCCAGCAGCCCTCGGGGGGGGTCCAATCAGCCCCAGCATTTT	CASSPRGGSNQPQHF
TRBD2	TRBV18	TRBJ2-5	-	TGTGCCAGCTCACCACTCGGACTAGCGGGGGGATTCGGGGAGACCCAGTACTTC	CASSPLGLAGGFGETQYF
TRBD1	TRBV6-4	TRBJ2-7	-	TGTGCCAGCAGCCAGGGACAGGGTTACGAGCAGTACTTC	CASSQGQGYEQYF
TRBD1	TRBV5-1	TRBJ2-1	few	TGCGCCAGCAGCTTAGGACAGGGACAAAACAATGAGCAGTTCTTC	CASSLGQGQNNEQFF
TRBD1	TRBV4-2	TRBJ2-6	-	TGTGCCAGCGATCCCTACAGGGGTATCGGTGGGGCCAACGTCCTGACTTTC	CASDPYRGIGGANVLTF
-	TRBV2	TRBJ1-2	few	TGTGCCAGCGTTACAGGAGTCATCGTCCATGGCTACACCTTC	CASVTGVIVHGYTF
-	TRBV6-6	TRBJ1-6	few	TGTGCCAGCAGTTACGGGGACTCGAAGCAATCACCCCTCCACTTT	CASSYGDSKQSPLHF
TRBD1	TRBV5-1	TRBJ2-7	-	TGCGCCAGCAGCTTGGGGGGACAGGGGCTCTACGAGCAGTACTTC	CASSLGGQGLYEQYF
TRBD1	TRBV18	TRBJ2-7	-	TGTGCCAGCTCGAAGGACAGGACGAGCTCCTACGAGCAGTACTTC	CASSKDRTSSYEQYF
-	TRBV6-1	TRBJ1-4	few	TGTGCCACGGATACGGGATCAACTAATGAAAAACTGTTTTTT	CATDTGSTNEKLFF
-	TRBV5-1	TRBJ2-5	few	TGCGCCAGCAGCTTGAGCGCCGTCGGAGGGACCCAGGGGACCCAGTACTTC	CASSLSAVGGTQGTQYF
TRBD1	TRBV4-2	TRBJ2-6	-	TGTGCCAGCAGCCAAGCCGGGACAGGGAGGAACGTCCTGACTTTC	CASSQAGTGRNVLTF
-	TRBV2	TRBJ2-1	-	TGTGCCAGCAGTGAAACGAGACTGTCATACAATGAGCAGTTCTTC	CASSETRLSYNEQFF
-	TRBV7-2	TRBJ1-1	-	TGTGCCAGCAGCTTTATGAACACTGAAGCTTTCTTT	CASSFMNTEAFF
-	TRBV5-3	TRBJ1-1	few	TGTGCCTTCAGGCAGGTCCAGGGTACAGCTTTCTTT	CAFRQVQGTAFF
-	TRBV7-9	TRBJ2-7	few	TGTGCCAGCAGCTTGTCTGGCACCTACGAGCAGTACTTC	CASSLSGTYEQYF
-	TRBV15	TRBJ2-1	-	TGTGCCACCAGCAGGAAGCAGGGGAACAATGAGCAGTTCTTC	CATSRKQGNNEQFF
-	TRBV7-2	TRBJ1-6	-	TGTGCCAGCAGCTTAGGACAGGCTGGTACTTCACCCCTCCACTTT	CASSLGQAGTSPLHF
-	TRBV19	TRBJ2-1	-	TGTGCCAGTACCCGGAATGTCCGGGACATTTCCTACAATGAGCAGTTCTTC	CASTRNVRDISYNEQFF
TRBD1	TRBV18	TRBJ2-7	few	TGTGCCAGCTCACCACCGGGACAGGGGAGGGGAGAGCAGTACTTC	CASSPPGQGRGEQYF
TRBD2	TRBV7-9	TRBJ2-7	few	TGTGCCAGCAGCTTAGAGGGGCGGGGGACCACCTACGAGCAGTACTTC	CASSLEGRGTTYEQYF
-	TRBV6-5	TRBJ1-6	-	TGTGCCAGCAGTACAGAGTATAATTCACCCCTCCACTTT	CASSTEYNSPLHF
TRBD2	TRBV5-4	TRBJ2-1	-	TGTGCCAGCAGCTCGCTAGCGGGGGGGTATGAGCAGTTCTTC	CASSSLAGGYEQFF
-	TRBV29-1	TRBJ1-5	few	TGCAGCGTAGCTGAGGGTGTTGGCAATCAGCCCCAGCATTTT	CSVAEGVGNQPQHF
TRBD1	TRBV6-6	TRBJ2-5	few	TGTGCCAGCAGCCGCGGGACAGGGGTCAGAGAGACCCAGTACTTC	CASSRGTGVRETQYF
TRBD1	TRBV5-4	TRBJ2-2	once	TGTGCCAGCAGCCGAACAGGGGGCGTTTCGGGGGAGCTGTTTTTT	CASSRTGGVSGELFF
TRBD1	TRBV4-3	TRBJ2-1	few	TGCGCCAGCAGCCGGGGCTCGGGACAGGCTGACTACAATGAGCAGTTCTTC	CASSRGSGQADYNEQFF
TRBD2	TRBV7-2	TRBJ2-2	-	TGTGCCAGCAGCTCTCTAGCGGGGTACACCGGGGAGCTGTTTTTT	CASSSLAGYTGELFF
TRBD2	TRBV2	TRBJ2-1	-	TGTGCCAGCAGTGAAGCGACGGCTAGCGGGGGTGTGCAGTTCTTC	CASSEATASGGVQFF
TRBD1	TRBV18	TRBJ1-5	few	TGTGCCAGCTCAGGACAGGGGAGCAATCAGCCCCAGCATTTT	CASSGQGSNQPQHF
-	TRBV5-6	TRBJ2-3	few	TGTGCCAGCAGCCAACGATGGGCGGGGATTAGAACAGATACGCAGTATTTT	CASSQRWAGIRTDTQYF